Each of the 2 T cell receptor beta chains below was sequenced from the same sample in a study of blood T cell repertoires in COVID-19 (dated by TCRdb to 2020 to 2021). To prepare the library, the immunoSEQ multiplex PCR assay was applied. This is the immuneACCESS table as TCRdb keeps it, with only in-frame sequences that have V and J called. A part of the clones is gone; compared with another copy, unresolved V genes explain less than half, and the rest is unexplained. In this sample the table shows roughly 60,000 clones, 77% of which occur a single time. The ten largest clones take up about 33% of the sample. Sequenced: peripheral blood. The receptors derive from a human donor in a cohort sampled during active COVID-19.

The chain uses TRBV28 and TRBJ2-2; a weak D match, TRBD2 (5 bases). V was cut by 6 bases and J by 7 bases, with 15 bases left in between. CDR1 and CDR2 (germline): MDHEN, SYDVKM. The CDR3 has 14 amino acids. The CDR3 is CASRRGWAGGELFF. CDR3 bases: TGTGCCAGCAGGCGCGGATGGGCGGGCGGGGAGCTGTTTTTT.

The chain couples TRBV30 to TRBJ2-7; 7 positions agree with TRBD1. The CDR3 is made up of 13 amino acids. Germline CDR1 and CDR2: GTSNPN and SVGIG (reference sequence). Trimming took 6 bases from V and 3 from J; bases not matched to a gene: 8. CDR3 residues: CACVPTGSYEQYF. The CDR3 DNA reads as TGTGCCTGCGTCCCGACAGGGAGCTACGAGCAGTACTTC.